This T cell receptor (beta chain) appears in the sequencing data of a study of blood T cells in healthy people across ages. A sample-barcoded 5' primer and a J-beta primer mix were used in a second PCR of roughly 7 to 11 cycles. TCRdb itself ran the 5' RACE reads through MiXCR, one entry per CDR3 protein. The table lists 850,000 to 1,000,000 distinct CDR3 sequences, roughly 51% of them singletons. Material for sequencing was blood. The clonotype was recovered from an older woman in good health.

The CDR3 bases are TGCGCCAGCTATCAGGGGGCCGGGAAAAAAAACATTCAGTACTTC. The encoded protein is CASYQGAGKKNIQYF. The chain links TRBV5-1 to TRBJ2-4; TRBD1 agrees at 8 bases. CDR3 length: 15 amino acids. V shed 7 bases, J shed 4 bases, and the junction held 10 bases outside the gene matches. The V gene's germline CDR1 is SGHRS and CDR2 YFSETQ.